These T cell receptor beta chains were read from a single sample in a study of blood T cell repertoires in COVID-19. Generated by immunoSEQ multiplex PCR, the TCRdb table keeps only in-frame clones and is missing some. The repertoire consists of some 65,000 clones, with less than 95% occurring once and the leading ten covering less than 0.55%. Source material: peripheral blood. All receptors derive from a man between 45 and 60 years old with COVID-19, enrolled during active disease. CDR3s include the opening cysteine and the closing phenylalanine or tryptophan. Fields, in order: J gene, V gene, D gene, clone size, CDR3 protein, CDR3 DNA. The D gene is left open where the match is weak. The listing skips clone size in some rows; elsewhere it reads once, few, many or a size class.

J gene: TRBJ1-5
V gene: TRBV7-9
D gene: -
clone size: -
CDR3 protein: CASSRGRGWDQPQHF
CDR3 DNA: TGTGCCAGCAGCCGCGGAAGGGGTTGGGATCAGCCCCAGCATTTT

J gene: TRBJ2-1
V gene: TRBV4-1
D gene: TRBD2
clone size: -
CDR3 protein: CASSLGLAGSSYNEQFF
CDR3 DNA: TGCGCCAGCAGCCTGGGACTAGCGGGGAGCTCCTACAATGAGCAGTTCTTC

J gene: TRBJ1-6
V gene: TRBV14
D gene: -
clone size: -
CDR3 protein: CASSGPGRVNSPLHF
CDR3 DNA: TGTGCCAGTTCCGGGCCTGGCAGGGTTAATTCACCCCTCCACTTT

J gene: TRBJ1-5
V gene: TRBV28
D gene: -
clone size: once
CDR3 protein: CASRAQGSNQPQHF
CDR3 DNA: TGTGCCAGCAGGGCCCAGGGTAGCAATCAGCCCCAGCATTTT

J gene: TRBJ1-1
V gene: TRBV12-5
D gene: -
clone size: once
CDR3 protein: CASGLSGDWDTEAFF
CDR3 DNA: TGTGCTAGTGGTTTGTCAGGGGATTGGGACACTGAAGCTTTCTTT

J gene: TRBJ2-7
V gene: TRBV20-1
D gene: -
clone size: once
CDR3 protein: CSARPYEQYF
CDR3 DNA: TGCAGTGCTAGACCTTACGAGCAGTACTTC

J gene: TRBJ1-1
V gene: TRBV3-1/TRBV3-2
D gene: -
clone size: once
CDR3 protein: CASSQTLNTEAFF
CDR3 DNA: TGTGCCAGCAGCCAAACTTTGAACACTGAAGCTTTCTTT

J gene: TRBJ2-3
V gene: TRBV30
D gene: -
clone size: -
CDR3 protein: CAWSPDRVTQYF
CDR3 DNA: TGTGCCTGGAGTCCGGATCGGGTTACGCAGTATTTT

J gene: TRBJ2-7
V gene: TRBV4-3
D gene: TRBD1
clone size: -
CDR3 protein: CASSQDPVRDRHYEQYF
CDR3 DNA: TGCGCCAGCAGCCAAGATCCGGTTCGGGACAGGCACTACGAGCAGTACTTC

J gene: TRBJ2-7
V gene: TRBV27
D gene: -
clone size: -
CDR3 protein: CASSLGNPYEQYF
CDR3 DNA: TGTGCCAGCAGTTTGGGCAACCCCTACGAGCAGTACTTC

J gene: TRBJ1-2
V gene: TRBV3-1/TRBV3-2
D gene: TRBD1
clone size: -
CDR3 protein: CASSHIQGAAGYTF
CDR3 DNA: TGTGCCAGCAGCCATATACAGGGGGCGGCTGGCTACACCTTC

J gene: TRBJ1-2
V gene: TRBV28
D gene: -
clone size: -
CDR3 protein: CASSPLLDTLGGYTF
CDR3 DNA: TGTGCCAGCAGTCCCTTACTCGACACCTTGGGCGGCTACACCTTC

J gene: TRBJ1-3
V gene: TRBV2
D gene: TRBD1
clone size: -
CDR3 protein: CASSAPFGTGNTYGNTIYF
CDR3 DNA: TGTGCCAGCAGTGCACCTTTCGGGACAGGGAACACCTATGGAAACACCATATATTTT

J gene: TRBJ2-2
V gene: TRBV5-6
D gene: TRBD2
clone size: -
CDR3 protein: CASSSGLAGTIPGELFF
CDR3 DNA: TGTGCCAGCAGCTCGGGACTAGCGGGTACCATCCCCGGGGAGCTGTTTTTT

J gene: TRBJ2-5
V gene: TRBV29-1
D gene: -
clone size: -
CDR3 protein: CSPRTGETQYF
CDR3 DNA: TGCAGCCCCCGCACAGGGGAGACCCAGTACTTC

J gene: TRBJ2-1
V gene: TRBV18
D gene: -
clone size: -
CDR3 protein: CASSPTPSYNEQFF
CDR3 DNA: TGTGCCAGCTCACCAACCCCCAGTTACAATGAGCAGTTCTTC

J gene: TRBJ2-2
V gene: TRBV5-1
D gene: TRBD2
clone size: -
CDR3 protein: CASSLGLAGTGELFF
CDR3 DNA: TGCGCCAGCAGCTTGGGACTAGCGGGGACCGGGGAGCTGTTTTTT

J gene: TRBJ1-1
V gene: TRBV6-6
D gene: TRBD1
clone size: -
CDR3 protein: CASSLTGLAGGTTEAFF
CDR3 DNA: TGTGCCAGCAGTCTGACAGGGCTCGCGGGAGGTACAACTGAAGCTTTCTTT

J gene: TRBJ1-3
V gene: TRBV4-1
D gene: -
clone size: -
CDR3 protein: CASSQAVLSGNTIYF
CDR3 DNA: TGCGCCAGCAGCCAAGCGGTATTGTCTGGAAACACCATATATTTT

J gene: TRBJ1-2
V gene: TRBV7-8
D gene: -
clone size: -
CDR3 protein: CASSLAAGSYGYTF
CDR3 DNA: TGTGCCAGCAGCTTAGCTGCAGGGTCCTATGGCTACACCTTC

J gene: TRBJ1-1
V gene: TRBV30
D gene: -
clone size: -
CDR3 protein: CAWSLQENTEAFF
CDR3 DNA: TGTGCCTGGAGCCTACAGGAGAACACTGAAGCTTTCTTT

J gene: TRBJ2-5
V gene: TRBV7-6
D gene: -
clone size: -
CDR3 protein: CASSLAPRGMETQYF
CDR3 DNA: TGTGCCAGCAGCTTAGCGCCGCGCGGGATGGAGACCCAGTACTTC

J gene: TRBJ1-4
V gene: TRBV19
D gene: -
clone size: -
CDR3 protein: CASNMGGINEKLFF
CDR3 DNA: TGTGCCAGTAACATGGGGGGGATTAATGAAAAACTGTTTTTT

J gene: TRBJ2-1
V gene: TRBV19
D gene: -
clone size: once
CDR3 protein: CASSTTVISYNEQFF
CDR3 DNA: TGTGCCAGTAGTACGACAGTCATCTCCTACAATGAGCAGTTCTTC

J gene: TRBJ2-2
V gene: TRBV28
D gene: TRBD2
clone size: -
CDR3 protein: CASSAGLAGGTTGELFF
CDR3 DNA: TGTGCCAGCAGTGCGGGACTAGCGGGAGGGACCACCGGGGAGCTGTTTTTT

J gene: TRBJ2-3
V gene: TRBV13
D gene: -
clone size: -
CDR3 protein: CASSPYGGLGLGDTQYF
CDR3 DNA: TGTGCCAGCAGCCCCTACGGGGGGCTCGGTCTGGGAGATACGCAGTATTTT

J gene: TRBJ2-3
V gene: TRBV2
D gene: TRBD2
clone size: -
CDR3 protein: CASSEALAGGADTQYF
CDR3 DNA: TGTGCCAGCAGTGAAGCTTTAGCGGGAGGGGCAGATACGCAGTATTTT

J gene: TRBJ2-1
V gene: TRBV5-8
D gene: -
clone size: -
CDR3 protein: CASSLGRVNPVMPDEQFF
CDR3 DNA: TGTGCCAGCAGCTTGGGCAGGGTCAACCCCGTCATGCCCGATGAGCAGTTCTTC

J gene: TRBJ1-3
V gene: TRBV7-8
D gene: -
clone size: few
CDR3 protein: CASSPFRGSEYGNTIYF
CDR3 DNA: TGTGCCAGCAGCCCTTTCAGGGGCAGTGAGTATGGAAACACCATATATTTT

J gene: TRBJ2-4
V gene: TRBV14
D gene: -
clone size: -
CDR3 protein: CASSQDLGGYKNIQYF
CDR3 DNA: TGTGCCAGCAGCCAAGATCTCGGCGGATACAAAAACATTCAGTACTTC

J gene: TRBJ1-2
V gene: TRBV5-1
D gene: -
clone size: -
CDR3 protein: CASSFLGASNYGYTF
CDR3 DNA: TGCGCCAGCAGCTTTCTGGGGGCATCCAACTATGGCTACACCTTC

J gene: TRBJ1-2
V gene: TRBV30
D gene: TRBD1
clone size: -
CDR3 protein: CAFSRTGNQRYGYTF
CDR3 DNA: TGTGCCTTTTCGAGGACAGGGAACCAAAGATATGGCTACACCTTC

J gene: TRBJ2-1
V gene: TRBV7-9
D gene: -
clone size: -
CDR3 protein: CASSSQINEQFF
CDR3 DNA: TGTGCCAGCAGCTCACAGATTAATGAGCAGTTCTTC

J gene: TRBJ2-7
V gene: TRBV6-2/TRBV6-3
D gene: TRBD1
clone size: -
CDR3 protein: CASSYGQGASYEQYF
CDR3 DNA: TGTGCCAGCAGTTACGGGCAGGGGGCCTCCTACGAGCAGTACTTC

J gene: TRBJ2-5
V gene: TRBV5-1
D gene: -
clone size: -
CDR3 protein: CASSLQGDQYF
CDR3 DNA: TGCGCCAGCAGCTTACAGGGCGATCAATACTTC

J gene: TRBJ2-6
V gene: TRBV30
D gene: -
clone size: -
CDR3 protein: CAWSATYETAGSGANVLTF
CDR3 DNA: TGTGCCTGGAGTGCCACCTATGAGACAGCGGGCTCTGGGGCCAACGTCCTGACTTTC

J gene: TRBJ2-2
V gene: TRBV13
D gene: TRBD2
clone size: -
CDR3 protein: CASSLVAGANGELFF
CDR3 DNA: TGTGCCAGCAGCTTAGTTGCGGGAGCCAACGGGGAGCTGTTTTTT

J gene: TRBJ2-7
V gene: TRBV3-1/TRBV3-2
D gene: TRBD2
clone size: -
CDR3 protein: CASSQGTSGSPYF
CDR3 DNA: TGTGCCAGCAGCCAAGGGACTAGCGGGAGCCCCTACTTC

J gene: TRBJ2-1
V gene: TRBV6-2/TRBV6-3
D gene: TRBD2
clone size: -
CDR3 protein: CASSLRSGRAGNEQFF
CDR3 DNA: TGTGCCAGCAGCCTACGGAGCGGGAGGGCCGGAAATGAGCAGTTCTTC

J gene: TRBJ1-5
V gene: TRBV5-6
D gene: -
clone size: -
CDR3 protein: CASSLWTSNQPQHF
CDR3 DNA: TGTGCCAGCAGCTTGTGGACAAGCAATCAGCCCCAGCATTTT

J gene: TRBJ2-3
V gene: TRBV19
D gene: -
clone size: -
CDR3 protein: CASSLSLGTDTQYF
CDR3 DNA: TGTGCCAGTAGTTTGAGCCTCGGCACAGATACGCAGTATTTT

J gene: TRBJ2-1
V gene: TRBV6-1
D gene: TRBD2
clone size: once
CDR3 protein: CASSSRTSGSIEQFF
CDR3 DNA: TGTGCCAGCAGTTCCCGGACTAGCGGTTCAATTGAGCAGTTCTTC

J gene: TRBJ2-1
V gene: TRBV2
D gene: -
clone size: -
CDR3 protein: CASSFLNEQFF
CDR3 DNA: TGTGCCAGCAGTTTTCTCAATGAGCAGTTCTTC

J gene: TRBJ1-6
V gene: TRBV7-2
D gene: -
clone size: -
CDR3 protein: CASSSARGPYNSPLHF
CDR3 DNA: TGTGCCAGCAGCTCAGCCAGGGGCCCCTATAATTCACCCCTCCACTTT

J gene: TRBJ2-3
V gene: TRBV6-6
D gene: TRBD1
clone size: -
CDR3 protein: CASRVTGATDTQYF
CDR3 DNA: TGTGCCAGCAGAGTAACAGGGGCCACAGATACGCAGTATTTT

J gene: TRBJ2-3
V gene: TRBV27
D gene: TRBD1
clone size: -
CDR3 protein: CASSSDRGGNTQYF
CDR3 DNA: TGTGCCAGCAGTAGCGACAGGGGTGGGAATACGCAGTATTTT

J gene: TRBJ2-7
V gene: TRBV5-1
D gene: TRBD2
clone size: once
CDR3 protein: CASSLSLAGLSSYEQYF
CDR3 DNA: TGCGCCAGCAGCCTCTCATTAGCGGGGTTAAGCTCCTACGAGCAGTACTTC

J gene: TRBJ1-2
V gene: TRBV6-5
D gene: TRBD1
clone size: -
CDR3 protein: CASSPGGTGNGYTF
CDR3 DNA: TGTGCCAGCAGCCCGGGGGGGACAGGGAACGGCTACACCTTC

J gene: TRBJ1-4
V gene: TRBV27
D gene: -
clone size: -
CDR3 protein: CASSLPATNEKLFF
CDR3 DNA: TGTGCCAGCAGTTTACCGGCAACTAATGAAAAACTGTTTTTT